This T cell receptor beta chain was sequenced for a study of regulatory T cells in long-lasting Graves disease. General observations from the study: Among persistent patients, a larger number of public clonotypes were shared (about 3,000) than among newly diagnosed patients (under 1,000).

Construction of TCR beta libraries relied on iRepertoire HTBI primers and on Arm-PCR targeting CDR3 regions. TCRdb analysed the multiplex PCR reads with MiXCR anew, one entry per CDR3 protein. Here the sample spans almost 350,000 distinct CDR3 sequences, 15% to 20% being singletons. About this clonotype itself: What it binds is not known.

Documented time point: persistent/refractory GD, antithyroid drugs over 5 years with positive TRAb. The TCR library was prepared using RNA isolated from PBMCs. In Xi'an, China, an endocrinology department was the source of patients. The TCR sequence derives from a female donor with Graves disease. Sequencing used peripheral blood mononuclear cells (PBMCs), obtained when the disease was refractory, from a patient treated with antithyroid drugs.

CDR3 sequence reads: CSVAPNRAYEQYF. The CDR3 DNA follows: TGCAGCGTTGCCCCCAACAGGGCCTACGAGCAGTACTTC. The chain uses TRBV29-1 and TRBJ2-7, with D possibly TRBD1 on 6 matching bases. The V gene lost 4 bases and the J gene lost 2 bases, with 12 bases spanning the gap. The CDR3 loop spans 13 amino acids. Germline loops: CDR1 SQVTM, CDR2 ANQGSEA.